This section outlines one T cell receptor beta chain sequence together with its context. There is no known antigen for this receptor. No qualities accompany the bases; no much larger clone lies one base away. This record comes from a study of T cells in lung cancer brain metastases (dated by TCRdb to 2016 to 2019). Regarding the study in general: Of the roughly 22 patients, 15 to 17 had a history of tobacco use, with a median of approximately 40 pack-years. Of the roughly 21 patients, 15 to 18 received no interval therapy between resection of the primary and resection of the metastasis. The primary and brain metastasis specimens were acquired a median of roughly 46 weeks apart. The study compared TCR beta CDR3 repertoires between fully resected primary non-small cell lung cancers and paired brain metastases. The cohort comprised some 20 patients contributing some 40 specimens, one primary lung lesion and one brain metastasis each. The median age of the patients at first diagnosis was about 60 years, and the group included roughly nine males and roughly eleven females. An average DNA integrity number of approximately 3.7 was found in both primary and metastatic specimens, and no significant difference was detected between sites.

Between roughly 2.24 and 5 ug genomic DNA was input per sample, with paired samples receiving equal DNA input. TCR beta libraries were constructed in two PCR steps with the immunoSEQ hsTCRbeta Kit, which uses multiplexed V and J gene primers. Pooled libraries, together with positive and negative controls, were sequenced on an Illumina MiSeq with a 100-cycle paired-end protocol. As for the original processing: Raw data were processed by the immunoSEQ vendor into normalized, annotated TCR beta repertoire reports. Richness was defined as the number of unique clones by nucleotide sequence, and the iChao1 and Efron-Thisted estimators were used to extrapolate total richness. To characterize and compare the paired lesions, the analysis used Pielou's evenness, Simpson's index, the proportional abundance of the top-ten clones, and the Morisita overlap index. Held by TCRdb, this immuneACCESS table contains in-frame sequences only and omits some clones. Under half of the omission traces to an unresolved V gene where checked; the cause of the rest is unknown. That table supplies the V and J calls and clone size; D and trimming were determined from the DNA. The sample includes thousands of clones, with nearly 90% observed a single time. 3% to 4% of the sample goes to the ten largest clones.

What the research found in general, with its limitations: DNA fragmentation in FFPE samples may have prevented retrieval of the complete infiltrating T cell repertoire. It was not possible to control for the effects of preoperative corticosteroids on T cell infiltration in brain metastases. Most clones were lesion-specific, with limited overlap between paired lesions (mean Morisita index roughly 0.25). The ten most abundant clones made up a significantly larger repertoire fraction in brain metastases than primaries, suggesting clonal expansion. Compared with their paired primaries, brain metastases had significantly fewer unique productive clones (median about 1,500 versus 4,500).

Resection was performed in the patients for synchronous oligometastatic disease or for delayed recurrence of a solitary brain metastasis. To avoid including cancers other than NSCLC, any patient with a history of multiple malignancies was excluded. Tumor areas were macrodissected from four to six deparaffinized roughly 9.5 um unstained sections, using marked H&E slides as a guide. Every specimen was formalin-fixed and paraffin-embedded (FFPE). Genomic DNA was extracted using the AllPrep DNA/RNA FFPE Kit. This sequence originates from a woman aged 50 to 60 with non-small cell lung cancer. Sequenced input: tumor tissue from the primary lung tumor. Read against the paper, the sample's cell subset or site label means: primary lung cancer lesion.

The DNA sequence follows: TGTGCCAGCAGCACTCACTTCAACACTGAAGCTTTCTTT. Its translation reads: CASSTHFNTEAFF. The chain was built from TRBV9 and TRBJ1-1; no D segment can be confidently identified. V is pared back by 4 bases and J by 2 bases, with 9 bases lying between the germline termini. The CDR3 runs 13 residues from the cysteine to the phenylalanine. Kept here is only the CDR3 DNA, which spans 39 bases and is read in frame from base 1. Per the germline V gene, SGDLS is the CDR1 and YYNGEE is the CDR2.